A single sample is the source of the 25 T cell receptor beta chains below, sequenced in a study of cytomegalovirus exposure and HLA in healthy donors. Primers: 60 Vbeta forward and 13 Jbeta reverse. This table comes from immunoSEQ multiplex PCR, and its TCRdb copy is limited to in-frame clones, with some not included. Seen here are about 150,000 clones, roughly 82% observed once, and the top ten hold around 7%. Sequencing was performed on PBMCs. Receptors were obtained from a woman in her forties or fifties in good health and CMV-seropositive.

This sequence joins TRBV2 and TRBJ1-5, with 10 bases fitting TRBD1. V lost 6 bases to trimming and J lost 7 bases; unmatched junction nucleotides: 9. Germline-derived CDR1 and CDR2 are SNHLY and FYNNEI. The CDR3 runs 15 residues. CDR3 sequence reads: CASRAGTGEWQPQHF. The CDR3 bases are TGTGCCAGCAGGGCCGGGACAGGGGAATGGCAGCCCCAGCATTTT.

CDR3 residues: CSARTESNEKLFF. The CDR3 coding sequence is TGCAGCGCCCGGACTGAATCTAATGAAAAACTGTTTTTT. The chain joins TRBV29-1 to TRBJ1-4; D is unresolved. The germline CDR1 and CDR2 sequences are SQVTM and ANQGSEA. V dropped 7 bases and J dropped 3 bases, with 12 bases sitting between them. The CDR3 is made up of 13 amino acids.

The chain is built from TRBV29-1 and TRBJ2-1; 9 bases are a match to TRBD2. Germline V gene data show CDR1 as SQVTM and CDR2 as ANQGSEA. The CDR3 totals 16 residues. After removal of 1 base from V and 0 bases from J, the junction contained 4 bases not matched to a gene. The CDR3 protein is CSVEGSGGRSYNEQFF. The CDR3 DNA reads as TGCAGCGTTGAAGGGAGCGGGGGGCGCTCCTACAATGAGCAGTTCTTC.

About this clone itself: This specimen includes other DNA sequences encoding the same CDR3. This rearrangement joins TRBV18 to TRBJ1-3; D gene ambiguous. The germline gives CDR1 KGHSH, CDR2 LQKENI. The CDR3 runs to 13 residues. The V gene lost 4 bases and the J gene lost 0 bases, with 4 bases spanning the gap. The CDR3 region has the DNA TGTGCCAGCTCACTCATCTCTGGAAACACCATATATTTT. Its translation is CASSLISGNTIYF.

The chain combines TRBV5-1 with TRBJ2-7; 7 bases match TRBD1. The CDR3 runs to 14 residues. Germline V gene lookup returns CDR1 SGHRS and CDR2 YFSETQ. Germline trimming cut 0 bases from V and 6 bases from J; bases unmatched to any gene: 6. The DNA for the CDR3 is TGCGCCAGCAGCTTGGTCCAGGGGGAAACCGAGCAGTACTTC. Encoded protein: CASSLVQGETEQYF. The full variable domain, in which reference TRBV5-1 and TRBJ2-7 provide the parts outside the CDR3, is KAGVTQTPRYLIKTRGQQVTLSCSPISGHRSVSWYQQTPGQGLQFLFEYFSETQRNKGNFPGRFSGRQFSNSRSEMNVSTLELGDSALYLCASSLVQGETEQYFGPGTRLTVT.

The J gene is TRBJ2-7, the V gene TRBV15; a weak D match, TRBD1 (6 bases). The CDR3 is 16 amino acids. Trimming removed 3 bases from V and 2 bases from J, with 17 bases in between. CDR1 is LNHNV and CDR2 is YYDKDF in the germline V gene (reference sequence). The CDR3 spells CATSRRPGTPTYEQYF. The CDR3 DNA reads as TGTGCCACCAGCAGGCGACCCGGGACACCTACCTACGAGCAGTACTTC.

The genes are TRBV4-3 and TRBJ1-3; the match to TRBD1 covers 7 bases. Germline CDR1 is LGHNA and CDR2 is YSLEER. CDR3 length: 16 residues. J lost 0 bases, V lost 0 bases, and 2 bases had no gene match. CDR3 loop: CASSQDWDSSGNTIYF. The CDR3 nucleotides read TGCGCCAGCAGCCAAGATTGGGACAGCTCTGGAAACACCATATATTTT.

V is TRBV9 and J is TRBJ1-2; tentative D call: TRBD1 (6 bases). Germline V lookup: CDR1 SGDLS, CDR2 YYNGEE. Trimming removed 0 bases from V and 3 bases from J, with 12 bases in between. The CDR3 runs 15 residues. The chain's CDR3 is CASSVVPQGHYGYTF. DNA for the CDR3: TGTGCCAGCAGCGTAGTCCCACAGGGTCACTATGGCTACACCTTC.

This chain connects TRBV4-3 to TRBJ1-1; TRBD1 might be the D (5 bases). The CDR3 extends over 15 amino acids. CDR1 is LGHNA and CDR2 is YSLEER in the germline V gene. V dropped 0 bases and J dropped 3 bases, with 11 bases sitting between them. The CDR3 region is CASSQDTGYDTEAFF. For the CDR3, the DNA is TGCGCCAGCAGCCAAGATACAGGCTATGACACTGAAGCTTTCTTT.

To note about this clone: Other DNA sequences in the same sample also yield this CDR3. The V call is TRBV30, the J call TRBJ2-7, with 8 bases aligning to TRBD1. Per the germline V gene, CDR1 is GTSNPN and CDR2 is SVGIG (reference sequence). This CDR3 comprises 16 residues. Losses at the gene ends were 0 bases for V and 0 bases for J; bases not matched to a gene: 7. The CDR3 DNA follows: TGTGCCTGGAGTGTAGGAACAGGGGGGAGCTCCTACGAGCAGTACTTC. This sequence encodes CAWSVGTGGSSYEQYF. Supplemented by reference TRBV30 and TRBJ2-7, the full variable domain reads SQTIHQWPATLVQPVGSPLSLECTVEGTSNPNLYWYRQAAGRGLQLLFYSVGIGQISSEVPQNLSASRPQDRQFILSSKKLLLSDSGFYLCAWSVGTGGSSYEQYFGPGTRLTVT.

The V call is TRBV4-2, the J call TRBJ1-5; tentative D call: TRBD1 (6 bases). The CDR3 spans 16 residues. With 4 bases removed from V and 0 bases from J, the gap between germline ends came to 13 bases. Per germline, CDR1 LGHNA and CDR2 YNFKEQ. CDR3 sequence: CASSRNYRDSNQPQHF. DNA for the CDR3: TGTGCCAGCAGCCGGAATTACAGGGATAGCAATCAGCCCCAGCATTTT.

The chain employs TRBV4-2 and TRBJ2-7; 9 bases line up with TRBD2. Trimming cost V 1 base and J 4 bases; bases outside gene matches: 2. Germline V gene sequence: CDR1 LGHNA, CDR2 YNFKEQ. The CDR3 extends over 14 amino acids. The CDR3 region has the DNA TGTGCCAGCAGCCAAGGGCGGGGGGGATACGAGCAGTACTTC. Its protein is CASSQGRGGYEQYF.

This clone has only one observation. The J gene is TRBJ2-3, the V gene TRBV7-3; no clear D. V lost 4 bases and J lost 2, with 10 bases in between. This CDR3 comprises 14 residues. CDR1 is SGHTA and CDR2 is FQGTGA in the germline V gene. The CDR3 reads CASSYSGTTDTQYF. Written as DNA, the CDR3 is TGTGCCAGCAGCTACTCGGGTACCACAGATACGCAGTATTTT.

The CDR3 nucleotides are TGTGCCTGGGGTCTGGACAGTCTCTCTTACGAGCAGTACTTC. Translation gives CAWGLDSLSYEQYF. V and J are TRBV30 and TRBJ2-7, with a possible D match to TRBD1 (6 bases). Trimming left V 5 bases short and J 4 bases short, with 18 bases between. This CDR3 comprises 14 residues. Germline values: CDR1 GTSNPN, CDR2 SVGIG (reference sequence).

The chain links TRBV5-1 to TRBJ1-1; tentatively, D is TRBD1 (6 bases). V shed 4 bases and J shed 6 bases, with 10 bases lying between them. The germline V gene encodes CDR1 SGHRS and CDR2 YFSETQ. The CDR3 is made up of 12 amino acids. CDR3 bases: TGCGCCAGCAGCGACAGGAGCGCTGAAGCTTTCTTT. Translating gives CASSDRSAEAFF.

This clone was seen once. The rearrangement links TRBV19 to TRBJ2-3, with 8 bases matching TRBD2. From germline, CDR1 is LNHDA and CDR2 SQIVND (reference sequence). V trimming: 6 bases; J trimming: 1 base; junction bases outside the gene matches: 3. The CDR3 is 14 amino acids. In DNA form, the CDR3 reads TGTGCCAGTAGGCGAGCGGGGGGCACAGATACGCAGTATTTT. It codes for CASRRAGGTDTQYF.

The rearrangement links TRBV6-1 to TRBJ1-1; D gene ambiguous. V lost 2 bases, J lost 1 base, and 8 bases lay in between. Looked up from germline, CDR1 is MNHNS and CDR2 is SASEGT. CDR3 length: 14 residues. CDR3 coding DNA: TGTGCCAGCAGTGAAAGCCCTGGGAACACTGAAGCTTTCTTT. Its protein product is CASSESPGNTEAFF.

The rearrangement joins TRBV7-2 to TRBJ1-6; TRBD1 is a possible D gene (6 bases). Germline CDR1 SGHTA, CDR2 FQGNSA. The CDR3 has 15 residues. Trimming pared 5 bases from V and 8 bases from J, leaving 16 bases between. The CDR3 here is CASSPSPGTYSPLHF. DNA of the CDR3: TGTGCCAGCAGCCCAAGTCCCGGGACATATTCACCCCTCCACTTT.

This chain links TRBV7-2 with TRBJ2-1; no clear D gene. This CDR3 comprises 15 residues. The germline V gene has CDR1 SGHTA and CDR2 FQGNSA. Trimming removed 4 bases from V and 8 bases from J, with 18 bases in between. CDR3 in amino acids: CASSSRHGSWDEQFF. CDR3 DNA: TGTGCCAGCAGCTCCAGACACGGAAGTTGGGATGAGCAGTTCTTC.

The chain couples TRBV27 to TRBJ1-5; D gene uncertain. From germline, CDR1 is MNHEY and CDR2 SMNVEV (reference sequence). This CDR3 spans 13 amino acids. V shed 7 bases and J shed 2 bases, with 9 bases lying between them. The CDR3 DNA follows: TGTGCCAGCAAGTCAGCGGGCAATCAGCCCCAGCATTTT. Translated: CASKSAGNQPQHF.

The V gene is TRBV6-1, the J gene TRBJ2-7, with D tentatively TRBD2 (7 bases). V shed 0 bases and J shed 2 bases, with 17 bases lying between them. Per germline, CDR1 MNHNS and CDR2 SASEGT. The CDR3 runs 17 residues. The DNA for the CDR3 is TGTGCCAGCAGTGAAGCTGCGGGGCGGGGGCCTACCTACGAGCAGTACTTC. This gives the protein CASSEAAGRGPTYEQYF.

The chain joins TRBV4-2 to TRBJ2-2, with 8 bases identical to TRBD2. CDR3 length equals 18 residues. The germline V gene has CDR1 LGHNA and CDR2 YNFKEQ. Unmatched junction bases numbered 9, after V lost 2 bases and J lost 1 base. The CDR3 loop reads CASSQPLAGGENTGELFF. The CDR3 DNA reads as TGTGCCAGCAGCCAACCACTCGCGGGAGGAGAGAACACCGGGGAGCTGTTTTTT.

The J gene is TRBJ1-2, the V gene TRBV5-1; D possibly corresponds to TRBD1 (5 bases). Germline CDR1 is SGHRS and CDR2 is YFSETQ. CDR3 length: 14 residues. The ends were cut back, 0 bases at V and 6 bases at J, with 12 bases in the middle. The CDR3 region is CASSLESTVHGYTF. CDR3 sequence (DNA): TGCGCCAGCAGCTTGGAGTCGACAGTCCATGGCTACACCTTC.

This rearrangement joins TRBV15 to TRBJ2-7; D may be TRBD1 (6 bases). The V end was cut by 11 bases, the J end by 3 bases, with 20 bases between. Germline values: CDR1 LNHNV, CDR2 YYDKDF (reference sequence). The length of the CDR3 is 14 residues. The chain's CDR3 is CASKDSQRFYEQYF. The CDR3 region has the DNA TGTGCCTCCAAGGACAGTCAGCGGTTCTACGAGCAGTACTTC.

The V gene is TRBV5-8, the J gene TRBJ2-7; 9 nucleotides agree with TRBD1. The CDR3 extends over 14 amino acids. The germline CDR1 and CDR2 sequences are SGHTS and YDEGEE. Unmatched junction bases numbered 7, after V lost 4 bases and J lost 5 bases. DNA for the CDR3: TGTGCCAGCAGCGCGGGACAGGGATTTCACGAGCAGTACTTC. Protein product: CASSAGQGFHEQYF. The complete variable domain, with remaining parts taken from reference TRBV5-8 and TRBJ2-7, reads EAGVTQSPTHLIKTRGQQATLRCSPISGHTSVYWYQQALGLGLQFLLWYDEGEERNRGNFPPRFSGRQFPNYSSELNVNALELEDSALYLCASSAGQGFHEQYFGPGTRLTVT.